This T cell receptor (beta chain) is drawn from a study of blood T cell repertoires in COVID-19. Across the whole study: There were acute and convalescent COVID-19 samples, and they came from the United States, Italy and Spain. PBMCs, B-cell-depleted T cells, or T cells were the source of the cDNA or gDNA that made up the material.

The CDR3 loop spans 15 amino acids. Trimming cost V 6 bases and J 7 bases, with 16 bases left between them. Germline V gene lookup returns CDR1 MRHNA and CDR2 SNTAGT. Methods used by the authors: Amplification with reference gene primers provided the estimates of nucleated cell counts. Profiled with immunoSEQ multiplex PCR; TCRdb holds only in-frame clones, not every one. For V, J and clone size, that table is used; D and trimming come from the DNA. The sample lists about 130,000 clones, approximately 82% occurring once. The receptor's source is a middle-aged man with active or convalescent COVID-19. V is TRBV6-4 and J is TRBJ1-6; D is unresolved. Sequenced: peripheral blood. The CDR3 nucleotides are TGTGCCAGCAGAATTTCAGATGGTTTGAATTCACCCCTCCACTTT. Amino acids: CASRISDGLNSPLHF.